Below are 29 T cell receptor beta chains sequenced from a single sample in a study of OX40 agonist ivuxolimab in advanced cancers. Sequenced by immunoSEQ multiplex PCR; TCRdb stores in-frame clones only, minus some. The sample carries some 60,000 clones, over 75% recorded once. The material sequenced was CD4+ or CD8+ T cells sorted from blood, taken in a trial of the OX40 agonist ivuxolimab. The receptors were gathered from an adult with an advanced solid tumor such as melanoma, head and neck, liver or kidney cancer.

This clone was seen a handful of times. The J gene is TRBJ1-5, the V gene TRBV6-1; TRBD1 matches at 10 bases. CDR3 length: 14 amino acids. V shed 4 bases and J 5 bases; nucleotides not matched to a gene: 2. Germline lookup yields CDR1 MNHNS and CDR2 SASEGT. In DNA form, the CDR3 reads TGTGCCAGCAGTGCGGACAGGGGGTATCAGCCCCAGCATTTT. It encodes CASSADRGYQPQHF.

The V call is TRBV19, the J call TRBJ1-4, with unresolved D. CDR3 length: 17 amino acids. Germline V CDR1 and CDR2: LNHDA, SQIVND (reference sequence). Trimming took off 7 bases at V and 2 bases at J, with 20 bases between the two ends. CDR3 sequence reads: CASTNSVEVPTNEKLFF. CDR3 in DNA: TGTGCCAGTACCAATTCGGTCGAGGTGCCCACTAATGAAAAACTGTTTTTT.

The chain links TRBV7-9 to TRBJ2-5; the match to TRBD2 covers 13 bases. The V gene's germline CDR1 is SEHNR and CDR2 FQNEAQ (reference sequence). J lost 2 bases, V lost 3 bases, and 6 bases had no gene match. The CDR3 loop spans 17 amino acids. The DNA for the CDR3 is TGTGCCAGCAGCTTTCGACTAGCGGGGGGCTTTCAAGAGACCCAGTACTTC. It specifies CASSFRLAGGFQETQYF.

The gene calls are TRBV28 and TRBJ2-1, with 11 bases lining up with TRBD2. Losses at the gene ends were 5 bases for V and 1 base for J; bases not matched to a gene: 4. This CDR3 comprises 16 residues. Germline assignment: CDR1 MDHEN and CDR2 SYDVKM. The CDR3, as DNA: TGTGCCAGCAGTACTCTAGCGGGAGGTTCCTACAATGAGCAGTTCTTC. Encoded protein: CASSTLAGGSYNEQFF.

The chain recombines TRBV5-4 with TRBJ2-5; TRBD2 matches 10 bases. The germline gives CDR1 SGHNT, CDR2 YYREEE (reference sequence). V was clipped by 0 bases and J by 6 bases; unmatched bases: 11. The CDR3 sequence is 17 residues long. CDR3 bases: TGTGCCAGCAGCTTGGCCCAGAGCGGGGGGGCCGGGAAGACCCAGTACTTC. This encodes CASSLAQSGGAGKTQYF.

This sequence joins TRBV5-1 and TRBJ2-5; a weak D match, TRBD2 (6 bases). Germline V gene lookup returns CDR1 SGHRS and CDR2 YFSETQ. Trimming cost V 4 bases and J 2 bases, with 18 bases left between them. The CDR3 length is 16 residues. CDR3 in DNA: TGCGCCAGCAGCAGCTTGGGGTGGACTACTCAAGAGACCCAGTACTTC. Translation: CASSSLGWTTQETQYF.

This rearrangement joins TRBV7-2 to TRBJ2-5, with 8 positions matching TRBD1. From germline, CDR1 is SGHTA and CDR2 FQGNSA. V lost 1 base and J lost 5; bases outside the gene matches: 6. The CDR3 contains 15 residues. The CDR3 reads CASSLGGQGAETQYF. DNA for the CDR3: TGTGCCAGCAGCTTAGGTGGGCAGGGGGCTGAGACCCAGTACTTC.

This clone was counted only a few times. V and J are TRBV11-1 and TRBJ2-5; 8 nucleotides align to TRBD2. Looked up from germline, CDR1 is SGHAT and CDR2 is FQDESV (reference sequence). Unmatched junction bases numbered 9, after V lost 6 bases and J lost 3 bases. There are 15 residues in the CDR3. The CDR3 nucleotides read TGTGCCAGCAGTTCTAGGACTAGCTTGAAAGAGACCCAGTACTTC. Protein product: CASSSRTSLKETQYF.

This clone has only a few counts. The rearrangement joins TRBV7-8 to TRBJ2-1; 8 bases are a match to TRBD2. Trimming cost V 1 base and J 3 bases; bases outside gene matches: 5. This CDR3 has 16 residues. From germline, CDR1 is SGHVS and CDR2 FQNEAQ. CDR3 loop: CASSLGTGLVYNEQFF. In nucleotides, the CDR3 is TGTGCCAGCAGCTTAGGGACGGGACTAGTCTACAATGAGCAGTTCTTC.

The CDR3 bases are TGTGCCAGTAGCGCAGCGGGAAGGGAGACCCAGTACTTC. It encodes CASSAAGRETQYF. The chain employs TRBV19 and TRBJ2-5; TRBD2 aligns across 7 bases. The ends lost 6 bases at V and 5 bases at J; junction bases unmatched: 6. The germline gives CDR1 LNHDA, CDR2 SQIVND (reference sequence). The CDR3 totals 13 residues. The full variable domain, rest sourced from reference TRBV19 and TRBJ2-5, is DGGITQSPKYLFRKEGQNVTLSCEQNLNHDAMYWYRQDPGQGLRLIYYSQIVNDFQKGDIAEGYSVSREKKESFPLTVTSAQKNPTAFYLCASSAAGRETQYFGPGTRLLVL.

The chain links TRBV28 to TRBJ2-7; TRBD1 aligns across 7 bases. This CDR3 region has 15 residues. The ends lost 4 bases at V and 0 bases at J; junction bases unmatched: 6. The germline V gene has CDR1 MDHEN and CDR2 SYDVKM. The CDR3 coding sequence is TGTGCCAGCAGTTCCCGGGACAGCTTCTCCTACGAGCAGTACTTC. Protein: CASSSRDSFSYEQYF.

J is TRBJ2-7 and V is TRBV6-1, with D possibly being TRBD2 (5 bases). Trimming pared 6 bases from V and 0 bases from J, leaving 12 bases between. This CDR3 has 14 residues. Germline V gives CDR1 MNHNS, CDR2 SASEGT. The CDR3 sequence: CASRTTRDSYEQYF. For the CDR3, the DNA is TGTGCCAGCAGAACGACTCGGGACTCCTACGAGCAGTACTTC.

The chain has TRBV19 and TRBJ1-5; D unclear. The V gene lost 1 base and the J gene lost 4 bases, with 8 bases spanning the gap. From germline, CDR1 is LNHDA and CDR2 SQIVND (reference sequence). There are 14 residues in the CDR3. This chain's CDR3 is CASSIVGSNQPQHF. The CDR3 nucleotides read TGTGCCAGTAGTATAGTAGGGTCGAATCAGCCCCAGCATTTT.

DNA of the CDR3: TGTGCCAGCACCCCTCGACAGGGGTCGTCCTACGAGCAGTACTTC. This codes for CASTPRQGSSYEQYF. This chain connects TRBV6-6 to TRBJ2-7; 8 nucleotides match TRBD1. This CDR3 has 15 amino acids. The germline V gene has CDR1 MNHNY and CDR2 SVGAGI (reference sequence). V lost 7 bases to trimming and J lost 1 base; unmatched junction nucleotides: 9.

This chain's CDR3 is CSATKRETQYF. The CDR3 DNA is TGCAGTGCTACTAAGAGAGAGACCCAGTACTTC. V gene TRBV20-1 combines with J gene TRBJ2-5; D not certain. This CDR3 has 11 amino acids. V lost 4 bases and J lost 4, with 7 bases in between. The germline V gene encodes CDR1 DFQATT and CDR2 SNEGSKA (reference sequence).

This clone was seen only once. The genes are TRBV27 and TRBJ1-1, with D possibly TRBD1 on 6 matching bases. V was pared by 2 bases and J by 4 bases, with 8 bases between. Germline values: CDR1 MNHEY, CDR2 SMNVEV (reference sequence). The CDR3 loop spans 13 amino acids. The CDR3 DNA reads TGTGCCAGCAGTTTAACAGGGTCCACTGAAGCTTTCTTT. Encoded protein: CASSLTGSTEAFF.

V is TRBV9 and J is TRBJ1-1, with a possible D match to TRBD1 (6 bases). This CDR3 region has 17 residues. Trimming cost V 7 bases and J 1 base, with 23 bases left between them. The germline gives CDR1 SGDLS, CDR2 YYNGEE. As DNA, the CDR3 is TGTGCCAGCTCGAGGGGGGGAATTAAGCCGGGGAACACTGAAGCTTTCTTT. Translated: CASSRGGIKPGNTEAFF. Variable domain in full (rest from reference TRBV9 and TRBJ1-1): DSGVTQTPKHLITATGQRVTLRCSPRSGDLSVYWYQQSLDQGLQFLIQYYNGEERAKGNILERFSAQQFPDLHSELNLSSLELGDSALYFCASSRGGIKPGNTEAFFGQGTRLTVV.

The chain uses TRBV19 and TRBJ1-1, with D maybe TRBD1 (5 bases). CDR1 is LNHDA and CDR2 is SQIVND in the germline V gene (reference sequence). The length of the CDR3 is 14 residues. The ends were cut back, 3 bases at V and 5 bases at J, with 13 bases in the middle. DNA for the CDR3: TGTGCCAGTAGTATCTACCGGGACGGAACTGAAGCTTTCTTT. As protein: CASSIYRDGTEAFF.

J is TRBJ1-4 and V is TRBV5-1, with TRBD1 as a possible D gene (5 bases). The CDR3 runs to 15 residues. Germline V gives CDR1 SGHRS, CDR2 YFSETQ. The V end lost 4 bases, the J end lost 1 base, and 11 bases lay between the germline ends. The CDR3 loop reads CASSTWGETNEKLFF. The DNA of the CDR3 is TGCGCCAGCAGCACGTGGGGGGAAACTAATGAAAAACTGTTTTTT.

The gene calls are TRBV4-1 and TRBJ2-7, with D uncertain. V was cut by 1 base and J by 0 bases, with 10 bases left in between. CDR3 size: 15 residues. Looked up from germline, CDR1 is MGHRA and CDR2 is YSYEKL. The CDR3 DNA reads TGCGCCAGCAGCCAAGTAGAGGTCGGCTCCTACGAGCAGTACTTC. This translates into CASSQVEVGSYEQYF.

This clone was found once. The chain couples TRBV7-9 to TRBJ1-1, with 8 bases that match TRBD1. CDR3 length equals 15 residues. Germline assignment: CDR1 SEHNR and CDR2 FQNEAQ (reference sequence). The ends lost 4 bases at V and 6 bases at J; junction bases unmatched: 10. Written as DNA, the CDR3 is TGTGCCAGCAGCTCGGGACAGGTGTTGGGGGCTGAAGCTTTCTTT. Its protein product is CASSSGQVLGAEAFF.

The chain employs TRBV9 and TRBJ2-3; D is perhaps TRBD1 (6 bases). Trimming removed 0 bases at V and 2 bases at J, with 13 bases between. The germline gives CDR1 SGDLS, CDR2 YYNGEE. CDR3 length equals 16 residues. Here the CDR3 reads CASSVEVGGPTDTQYF. CDR3 coding DNA: TGTGCCAGCAGCGTAGAGGTAGGGGGACCCACAGATACGCAGTATTTT.

Concerning this clone itself: The same CDR3 is also encoded by other DNA sequences in this sample. V gene TRBV19 combines with J gene TRBJ1-1; 7 bases match TRBD1. CDR3 size: 12 residues. Losses at the gene ends were 8 bases for V and 2 bases for J; bases not matched to a gene: 2. Germline CDR1 reads LNHDA; CDR2 reads SQIVND (reference sequence). CDR3 in amino acids: CASGTVNTEAFF. CDR3 DNA sequence: TGTGCCAGTGGGACAGTAAACACTGAAGCTTTCTTT.

The rearrangement links TRBV7-3 to TRBJ2-1; maybe TRBD2 (5 bases). Trimming left V 5 bases short and J 0 bases short, with 14 bases between. The germline V gene encodes CDR1 SGHTA and CDR2 FQGTGA. The CDR3 is 16 amino acids. CDR3 residues: CASSTRGSSSYNEQFF. For the CDR3, the DNA is TGTGCCAGCAGCACCCGGGGATCAAGCTCCTACAATGAGCAGTTCTTC.

V gene TRBV10-3 combines with J gene TRBJ2-3; D not certain. The length of the CDR3 is 12 residues. V lost 0 bases and J lost 4, with 2 bases in between. The germline CDR1 and CDR2 sequences are ENHRY and SYGVKD. As DNA, the CDR3 is TGTGCCATCAGTGAGTCTCCAGATACGCAGTATTTT. Its translation is CAISESPDTQYF.

The genes are TRBV4-2 and TRBJ1-1, with D hard to call. V was trimmed by 5 bases and J by 4 bases, leaving 14 bases between them. Per the germline V gene, CDR1 is LGHNA and CDR2 is YNFKEQ. CDR3 size: 14 residues. CDR3 nucleotide sequence: TGTGCCAGCAGCTCCCCGGCCCTGGGCACTGAAGCTTTCTTT. As protein: CASSSPALGTEAFF.

The chain recombines TRBV15 with TRBJ1-5; maybe TRBD1 (6 bases). This CDR3 comprises 15 residues. The V gene lost 3 bases and the J gene lost 5 bases, with 14 bases spanning the gap. Germline CDR1 reads LNHNV; CDR2 reads YYDKDF (reference sequence). CDR3 DNA sequence: TGTGCCACCAGCAGGATTGACAGGCGGGATCAGCCCCAGCATTTT. As protein: CATSRIDRRDQPQHF.

This chain connects TRBV7-2 to TRBJ1-2; D gene ambiguous. In germline, CDR1 is SGHTA, CDR2 FQGNSA. The CDR3 spans 15 residues. V was trimmed by 5 bases and J by 2 bases, leaving 15 bases between them. CDR3 sequence: CASSPGWVANYGYTF. In nucleotides, the CDR3 is TGTGCCAGCAGCCCCGGGTGGGTCGCCAACTATGGCTACACCTTC. The whole variable domain, filled in from reference TRBV7-2 and TRBJ1-2, reads GAGVSQSPSNKVTEKGKDVELRCDPISGHTALYWYRQSLGQGLEFLIYFQGNSAPDKSGLPSDRFSAERTGGSVSTLTIQRTQQEDSAVYLCASSPGWVANYGYTFGSGTRLTVV.

The chain recombines TRBV27 with TRBJ2-7, with 7 bases identical to TRBD2. Germline assignment: CDR1 MNHEY and CDR2 SMNVEV (reference sequence). V trimming: 6 bases; J trimming: 3 bases; junction bases outside the gene matches: 17. The CDR3 spans 17 residues. CDR3 nucleotides: TGTGCCAGCAGCACCAGAGGAGGGAGGGGACGACTCTACGAGCAGTACTTC. The encoded protein is CASSTRGGRGRLYEQYF.